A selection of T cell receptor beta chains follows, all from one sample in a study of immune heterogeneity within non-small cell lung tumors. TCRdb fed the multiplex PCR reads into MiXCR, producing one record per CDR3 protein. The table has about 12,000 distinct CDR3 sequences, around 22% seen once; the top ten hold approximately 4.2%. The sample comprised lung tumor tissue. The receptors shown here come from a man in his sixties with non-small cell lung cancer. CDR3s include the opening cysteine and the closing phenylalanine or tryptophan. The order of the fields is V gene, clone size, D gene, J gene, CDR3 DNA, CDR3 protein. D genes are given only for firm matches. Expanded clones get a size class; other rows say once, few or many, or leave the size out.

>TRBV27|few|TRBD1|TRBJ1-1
TGTGTCAGCAGCGCAGGTACAGGGGGCGGGGGAGCTTTCTTT
CVSSAGTGGGGAFF
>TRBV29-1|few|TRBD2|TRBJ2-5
TGCAGCGTTGTGGGACTAGCGGGAGGGCAAGGAGAGACCCAGTGCTTC
CSVVGLAGGQGETQCF
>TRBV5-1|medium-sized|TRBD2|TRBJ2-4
TGCGCCAGCAGCTTTGCGGGAGGGGGAACGGACATTCAGTACTTC
CASSFAGGGTDIQYF
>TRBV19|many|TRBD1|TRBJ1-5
TGTGCCAGTAGCGTCAGGGGGGCAGAGCCCCAGCATTTT
CASSVRGAEPQHF
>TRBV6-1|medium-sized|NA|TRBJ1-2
TGTGCCAGCATGCAGGGCGGTAACTATGGCTACACCTTC
CASMQGGNYGYTF
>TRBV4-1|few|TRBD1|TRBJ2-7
TGCGCCAGCAGCCAGTCGACAGGGGCCCCCCTATTCGAGCAGTACTTC
CASSQSTGAPLFEQYF
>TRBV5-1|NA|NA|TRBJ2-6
TGCGCCAGCAGTCTCGGGCGGGCAGGGTATTCTGGGGCCAACGTCCTGACTTTC
CASSLGRAGYSGANVLTF
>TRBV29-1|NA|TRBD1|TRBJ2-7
TGCAGCGTTGATACCAGGGGGTCCTACGAGCAGTACTTC
CSVDTRGSYEQYF
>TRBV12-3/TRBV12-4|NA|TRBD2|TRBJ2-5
TGTGCCAGCACACATAGCGGGAGGAACGAAGAGACCCAGTACTTC
CASTHSGRNEETQYF
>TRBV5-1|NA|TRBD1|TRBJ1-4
TGCGCCAGCAGCCCGACAGGACAGGGGGCTGAAAAACTGTTTTTT
CASSPTGQGAEKLFF
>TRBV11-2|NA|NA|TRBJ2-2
TGTGCCAGCAGCCTAGATAGGATAGACACCGGGGAGCTGTTTTTT
CASSLDRIDTGELFF
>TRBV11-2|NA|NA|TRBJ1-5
TGTGCCAGCAGCCCAGCAGGTGTCAATCAGCCCCAGCATTTT
CASSPAGVNQPQHF
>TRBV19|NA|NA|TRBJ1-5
TGTGCCAGTAAACAAGTCTCCTATAGCAATCAGCCCCAGCATTTT
CASKQVSYSNQPQHF
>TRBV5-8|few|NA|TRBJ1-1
TGTGCCAGCAGCGTGACCGCGACGGTGGTGAACACTGAAGCTTTCTTT
CASSVTATVVNTEAFF
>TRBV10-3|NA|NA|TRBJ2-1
TGTGCCATCAGTGATGGGAATGAGCAGTTCTTC
CAISDGNEQFF
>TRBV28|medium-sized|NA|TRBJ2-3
TGTGCCATCTCGGACGGGAACACAGATACGCAGTATTTT
CAISDGNTDTQYF
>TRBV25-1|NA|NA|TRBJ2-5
TGTGCCAGCAGTGATCTTCGACAGGCTCAAGGTGGGACCCAGTACTTC
CASSDLRQAQGGTQYF
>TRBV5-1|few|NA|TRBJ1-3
TGCGCCAGCAGCTTGGAGGGCAGGGCGGCTGGAAACACCATATATTTT
CASSLEGRAAGNTIYF
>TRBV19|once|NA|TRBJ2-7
TGTGCCAGTAGTGTCGGGACGGCCTCCTACGGGCAGTACTTC
CASSVGTASYGQYF
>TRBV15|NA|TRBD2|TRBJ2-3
TGTGCCACCAGCAAACCCACGGGGGAGGGATGGACAGATACGCAGTATTTT
CATSKPTGEGWTDTQYF
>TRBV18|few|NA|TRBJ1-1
TGTGCCAGCTCACCGAGGGCGACTGAAGCTTTCTTT
CASSPRATEAFF
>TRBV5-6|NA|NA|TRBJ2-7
TGTGCCAGCAGCTTGGTGGCTGCCGAGCAGTACTTC
CASSLVAAEQYF
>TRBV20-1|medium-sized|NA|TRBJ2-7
TGCAGTGTACGGACTATTGACTACGAGCAGTACTTC
CSVRTIDYEQYF
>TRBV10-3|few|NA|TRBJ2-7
TGTGCCATCAGTGAGAACTACGAGCAGTACTTC
CAISENYEQYF
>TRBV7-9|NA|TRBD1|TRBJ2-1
TGTGCCAGCAGCCCCACGGACAGGGGTCCCTACAATGAGCAGTTCTTC
CASSPTDRGPYNEQFF
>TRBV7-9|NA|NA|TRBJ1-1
TGTGCCAGCAGCTTATCCGTTGGCACTGAAGCTTTCTTT
CASSLSVGTEAFF
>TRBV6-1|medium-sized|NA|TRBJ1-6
TGTGCCAGCAGTTATTTCCCCTCATTAGGGGGGAGTTCACCCCTCCACTTT
CASSYFPSLGGSSPLHF
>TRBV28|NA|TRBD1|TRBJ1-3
TGTGCCAGCAGTTTAACAGGGGCGGGAGGAAACACCATATATTTT
CASSLTGAGGNTIYF
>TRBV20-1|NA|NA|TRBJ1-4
TGCAGTGCTAGAGGCAGGGGCGAAAAACTGTTTTTT
CSARGRGEKLFF
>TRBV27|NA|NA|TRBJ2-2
TGTGCCAGCAGTTCCGGACGAAGGAACACCGGGGAGCTGTTTTTT
CASSSGRRNTGELFF
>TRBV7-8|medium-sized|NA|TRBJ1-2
TGTGCCAGCAGCTTAAGAGGGAGAGGTAACTATGGCTACACCTTC
CASSLRGRGNYGYTF
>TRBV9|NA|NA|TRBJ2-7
TGTGCCAGCAGCGTGAGGGTCTCCAGCGAGCAGTACTTC
CASSVRVSSEQYF
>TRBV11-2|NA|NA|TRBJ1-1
TGTGCCAGCAGCTTGGGACTATCAGCTTTCTTT
CASSLGLSAFF
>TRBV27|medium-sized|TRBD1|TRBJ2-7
TGTGCCAGAGTGGAACCGGGACAGTCGATCTACGAGCAGTACTTC
CARVEPGQSIYEQYF
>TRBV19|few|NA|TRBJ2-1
TGTGCCAGTAGTATTGACCGGACTTCCGCTCGTAGGGACAATGAGCAGTTCTTC
CASSIDRTSARRDNEQFF
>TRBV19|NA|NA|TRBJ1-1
TGTGCCAGTAAGAAACAGGTGAACACTGAAGCTTTCTTT
CASKKQVNTEAFF
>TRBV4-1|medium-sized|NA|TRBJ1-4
TGCGCCAGCACCCGATCAACTAATGAAAAACTGTTTTTT
CASTRSTNEKLFF
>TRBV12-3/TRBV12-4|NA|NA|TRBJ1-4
TGTGCCAGCAGTCTCGACAGAGGGGAAAAACTGTTTTTT
CASSLDRGEKLFF
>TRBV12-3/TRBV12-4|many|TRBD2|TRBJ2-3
TGTGCCAGCAGTTTCCGACTAGCGGGAGGTTCAGATACGCAGTATTTT
CASSFRLAGGSDTQYF
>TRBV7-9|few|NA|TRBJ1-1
TGTGCCAGCAGCTTATTTCAGGGTGAAGCTTTCTTT
CASSLFQGEAFF
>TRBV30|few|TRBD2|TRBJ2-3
TGTGCCTGGAGTGTAAGGACTAGCAGGACAGATACGCAGTATTTT
CAWSVRTSRTDTQYF
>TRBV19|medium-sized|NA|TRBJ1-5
TGTGCCAGTAGTATCTGGGGAGGCAATCAGCCCCAGCATTTT
CASSIWGGNQPQHF
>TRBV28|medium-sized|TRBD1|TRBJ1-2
TGTGCCAGCAGTCCGCGGACAGGGGCCTCACTTGACAATGGCTACACCTTC
CASSPRTGASLDNGYTF
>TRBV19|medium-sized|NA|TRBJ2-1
TGTGCCAGTAGCCCCCTCCGGGATAAGGGTAATGAGCAGTTCTTC
CASSPLRDKGNEQFF
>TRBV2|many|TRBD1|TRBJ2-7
TGTGCCAGCATGGGACAGGGGGATTTGCAGTACTTC
CASMGQGDLQYF
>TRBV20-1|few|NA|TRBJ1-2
TGCAGTGCTAGAGACTCACAGAAAAACTATGGCTACACCTTC
CSARDSQKNYGYTF
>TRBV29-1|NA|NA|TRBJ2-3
TGCAGCGTTGGGGGAGGTACGCAGTATTTT
CSVGGGTQYF
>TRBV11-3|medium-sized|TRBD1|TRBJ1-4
TGTGCCAGCAGCTACAAAAGGACAGGAGGCCTAGAGGGGCTGTTTTTT
CASSYKRTGGLEGLFF
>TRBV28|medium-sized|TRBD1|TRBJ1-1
TGTGCCAGCAGCCTACGACAGGGGGACACTGAAGCTTTCTTT
CASSLRQGDTEAFF
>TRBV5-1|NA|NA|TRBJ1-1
TGCGCCAGTAGGGTGGGGGAGAACACTGAAGCTTTCTTT
CASRVGENTEAFF
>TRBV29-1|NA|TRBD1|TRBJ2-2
TGCAGCGGGTACAGGGGCCAGAACACCGGGGAGCTGTTTTTT
CSGYRGQNTGELFF
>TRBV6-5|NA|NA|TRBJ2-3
TGTGCCAGAAGTTTCTATCCTCAGGGGCATAGCACAGATACGCAGTATTTT
CARSFYPQGHSTDTQYF
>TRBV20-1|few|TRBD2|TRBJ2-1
TGCAGTGCGGAAACTAGCGCAAAATACAATGAGCAGTTCTTC
CSAETSAKYNEQFF
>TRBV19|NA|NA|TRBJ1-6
TGTGCCAGTAGTATCTCCGGGGCCGTAGGTAATTCACCCCTCCACTTT
CASSISGAVGNSPLHF
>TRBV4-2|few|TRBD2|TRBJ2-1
TGTGCCAGCAGCCAAATCGATGGGACTAGCGAGAATGAGCAGTTCTTC
CASSQIDGTSENEQFF
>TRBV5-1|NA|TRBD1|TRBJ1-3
TGCGCCAGCAGCCCGGGGACAGGGCCCTCTGGAAACACCATATATTTT
CASSPGTGPSGNTIYF
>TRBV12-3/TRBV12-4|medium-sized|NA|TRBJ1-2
TGTGCCAGCAGTTCGACAGGCCTTCGTGGCTACACCTTC
CASSSTGLRGYTF
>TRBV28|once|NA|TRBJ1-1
TGTGCCAGCAGTCCTACAGGGAAGGGGGACGCTGAAGCTTTCTTT
CASSPTGKGDAEAFF
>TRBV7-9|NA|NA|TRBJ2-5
TGTGCCAGCAGCGGGACGAGGGAGACCCAGTACTTC
CASSGTRETQYF
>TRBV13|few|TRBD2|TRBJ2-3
TGTGCCAGCAGCTCCTCGGCCGTTATAGCGGGAACTAGCACAGATACGCAGTATTTT
CASSSSAVIAGTSTDTQYF